Below are 27 T cell receptor beta chains sequenced from a single sample in a study of blood T cell repertoires in COVID-19. Sequencing was performed with immunoSEQ multiplex PCR; in TCRdb, only in-frame clones are kept and a portion is missing. The sample lists tens of thousands of clones; approximately 84% were seen once. The source material was peripheral blood. The source is a man aged 80 or over with COVID-19, enrolled during active disease.

At least ten counts were recorded for this clone. The rearrangement uses TRBV7-8 and TRBJ1-2; 7 bases are a match to TRBD1. The V gene end was trimmed by 4 bases and the J gene end by 4 bases; junction bases not matched to a gene: 9. CDR3 length equals 15 residues. CDR1 SGHVS and CDR2 FQNEAQ come from the germline V gene. CDR3 region: CASSSFDRDIYGYTF. The CDR3 region has the DNA TGTGCCAGCAGCTCCTTCGACAGGGATATCTATGGCTACACCTTC.

V usage is TRBV5-1 and J usage is TRBJ2-1, with D possibly matching TRBD1 (6 bases). CDR3 length equals 11 residues. Germline CDR1 reads SGHRS; CDR2 reads YFSETQ. The V end lost 3 bases, the J end lost 12 bases, and 10 bases lay between the germline ends. CDR3 amino acids: CASSWGQRQFF. CDR3 DNA sequence: TGCGCCAGCAGCTGGGGACAACGGCAGTTCTTC.

This clone has a handful of counts. The V and J genes are TRBV28 and TRBJ2-5; possibly TRBD2 for D (6 bases). This CDR3 has 13 amino acids. CDR1 and CDR2 (germline): MDHEN, SYDVKM. Trimming removed 4 bases at V and 6 bases at J, with 12 bases between. The CDR3 sequence: CASSSTGGKTQYF. For the CDR3, the DNA is TGTGCCAGCAGTTCGACTGGGGGGAAGACCCAGTACTTC.

This clone was seen a few times. The chain employs TRBV19 and TRBJ2-3; 9 bases match TRBD1. Germline loops: CDR1 LNHDA, CDR2 SQIVND (reference sequence). The CDR3 runs to 14 residues. V gave up 7 bases and J gave up 5 bases; unmatched junction bases: 7. The CDR3 here is CASIPQGAGDTQYF. The CDR3 bases are TGTGCCAGTATTCCACAGGGGGCAGGAGATACGCAGTATTTT.

The sample holds one count of this clone. As DNA, the CDR3 is TGTGCCAGCAGTTACCCAGGGACAGGCGAGCAGTACTTC. Protein: CASSYPGTGEQYF. The rearrangement uses TRBV6-5 and TRBJ2-7; TRBD1 aligns across 8 bases. V trimming: 2 bases; J trimming: 6 bases; junction bases outside the gene matches: 3. CDR1 is MNHEY, CDR2 SVGAGI, per germline. This CDR3 has 13 amino acids.

This sequence joins TRBV30 and TRBJ1-5; TRBD1 might be the D (6 bases). The CDR3 is 13 amino acids. Trimming took 3 bases from V and 7 from J, leaving 13 bases between them. Germline V gives CDR1 GTSNPN, CDR2 SVGIG (reference sequence). The CDR3, as DNA: TGTGCCTGGAGCGACAGGCACGGGCAGCCCCAGCATTTT. Its translation is CAWSDRHGQPQHF.

The chain joins TRBV5-5 to TRBJ1-4, with D unclear. V was trimmed by 0 bases and J by 5 bases, leaving 5 bases between them. Germline V gene data show CDR1 as SGHKS and CDR2 as YYEKEE (reference sequence). This CDR3 has 13 amino acids. CDR3 coding DNA: TGTGCCAGCAGCTTGGCCCAGAATGAAAAACTGTTTTTT. Its translation: CASSLAQNEKLFF.

This chain joins TRBV2 and TRBJ1-4, with D possibly TRBD1 on 6 matching bases. V was pared by 5 bases and J by 7 bases, with 17 bases between. This CDR3 spans 15 amino acids. The germline CDR1 and CDR2 sequences are SNHLY and FYNNEI. CDR3 in DNA: TGTGCCAGCAGTCTGCCTATTTTGGACAGTGAAAAACTGTTTTTT. This encodes CASSLPILDSEKLFF.

The rearrangement uses TRBV4-2 and TRBJ1-2; tentative D call: TRBD1 (5 bases). The CDR3 is made up of 17 amino acids. The V and J ends lost 1 base and 0 bases respectively, with 15 bases between them. The germline V gene has CDR1 LGHNA and CDR2 YNFKEQ. Written as DNA, the CDR3 is TGTGCCAGCAGCCAAGCGTCGGGGGACGGAGCTAACTATGGCTACACCTTC. Its translation: CASSQASGDGANYGYTF.

The chain employs TRBV4-1 and TRBJ1-1; D might be TRBD1 (5 bases). V was trimmed by 3 bases and J by 8 bases, leaving 16 bases between them. The CDR3 has 14 residues. Per germline, CDR1 MGHRA and CDR2 YSYEKL. DNA of the CDR3: TGCGCCAGCAGCCAGCAAATCGGGGGAGTAGAAGCTTTCTTT. Protein sequence: CASSQQIGGVEAFF.

This clone has just one count. The V gene is TRBV28, the J gene TRBJ1-6, with a weak D call TRBD1 (6 bases). CDR3 length equals 17 residues. CDR1 and CDR2 (germline): MDHEN, SYDVKM. The V and J ends lost 2 bases and 7 bases respectively, with 18 bases between them. CDR3 region: CASSLIRGQRTNSPLHF. Written as DNA, the CDR3 is TGTGCCAGCAGTTTAATAAGAGGACAGAGAACGAATTCACCCCTCCACTTT. The entire variable domain, with the rest obtained from reference TRBV28 and TRBJ1-6, is as follows: DVKVTQSSRYLVKRTGEKVFLECVQDMDHENMFWYRQDPGLGLRLIYFSYDVKMKEKGDIPEGYSVSREKKERFSLILESASTNQTSMYLCASSLIRGQRTNSPLHFGNGTRLTVT.

V usage is TRBV19 and J usage is TRBJ1-1; D is possibly TRBD1 (5 bases). Germline values: CDR1 LNHDA, CDR2 SQIVND (reference sequence). The CDR3 loop spans 15 amino acids. The germline V and J ends were trimmed by 6 bases and 3 bases, with 17 bases remaining between them. CDR3 DNA sequence: TGTGCCAGTAGCTTGACCGGGGGTGGGGACACTGAAGCTTTCTTT. It yields the protein CASSLTGGGDTEAFF.

V and J are TRBV30 and TRBJ2-5; the match to TRBD2 covers 14 bases. CDR3 length: 17 amino acids. Losses at the gene ends were 0 bases for V and 8 bases for J; bases not matched to a gene: 11. The germline V gene encodes CDR1 GTSNPN and CDR2 SVGIG (reference sequence). The CDR3 reads CAWSVGTSGSRPQTQYF. The CDR3 coding sequence is TGTGCCTGGAGTGTAGGGACTAGCGGGAGTCGGCCGCAAACCCAGTACTTC.

V and J are TRBV19 and TRBJ2-3; TRBD1 agrees at 9 bases. V gave up 9 bases and J gave up 1 base; unmatched junction bases: 5. Germline V lookup: CDR1 LNHDA, CDR2 SQIVND (reference sequence). This CDR3 is 14 amino acids long. The CDR3 is CASWDRAGTDTQYF. The CDR3 DNA reads as TGTGCCAGCTGGGACAGGGCTGGCACAGATACGCAGTATTTT. Combining the CDR3 with reference TRBV19 and TRBJ2-3 gives the whole variable domain DGGITQSPKYLFRKEGQNVTLSCEQNLNHDAMYWYRQDPGQGLRLIYYSQIVNDFQKGDIAEGYSVSREKKESFPLTVTSAQKNPTAFYLCASWDRAGTDTQYFGPGTRLTVL.

This clone has more than one count but fewer than ten. The chain links TRBV5-1 to TRBJ1-5; the D gene is possibly TRBD1 (6 bases). V lost 4 bases to trimming and J lost 4 bases, with 15 bases between them. This CDR3 comprises 15 residues. Germline assignment: CDR1 SGHRS and CDR2 YFSETQ. The CDR3 nucleotides read TGCGCCAGCAGCCCCCAAGCAGGGGTTAATCAGCCCCAGCATTTT. This sequence encodes CASSPQAGVNQPQHF.

This rearrangement joins TRBV18 to TRBJ1-5; TRBD1 might be the D (5 bases). The CDR3 covers 16 residues. Germline values: CDR1 KGHSH, CDR2 LQKENI. Trimming took 4 bases from V and 6 from J, leaving 19 bases between them. The DNA of the CDR3 is TGTGCCAGCTCACGCGACTCTACAGGCGGGGGTCAGCCCCAGCATTTT. It codes for CASSRDSTGGGQPQHF.

The chain is built from TRBV6-5 and TRBJ1-1; 9 positions agree with TRBD1. Germline loops: CDR1 MNHEY, CDR2 SVGAGI. V dropped 6 bases and J dropped 5; count of bases not matched to a gene: 7. There are 14 residues in the CDR3. This CDR3 is CASSRGQGRTEAFF. The CDR3 DNA is TGTGCCAGCAGCCGCGGACAGGGGAGAACTGAAGCTTTCTTT.

J is TRBJ2-2 and V is TRBV10-3, with D possibly matching TRBD1 (5 bases). V lost 8 bases and J lost 7, with 17 bases in between. The CDR3 is 14 residues long. The germline gives CDR1 ENHRY, CDR2 SYGVKD. For the CDR3, the DNA is TGTGCCATCCAGACGACAGTTACCGGCGGGGAGCTGTTTTTT. The encoded protein is CAIQTTVTGGELFF.

The CDR3 protein is CASSIIPQGRATNEKLFF. DNA of the CDR3: TGTGCCAGTAGTATAATCCCCCAGGGGAGGGCAACTAATGAAAAACTGTTTTTT. The chain is built from TRBV19 and TRBJ1-4, with a weak D call TRBD1 (6 bases). This CDR3 has 18 residues. In germline, CDR1 is LNHDA, CDR2 SQIVND (reference sequence). With 2 bases removed from V and 0 bases from J, the gap between germline ends came to 16 bases.

This sequence joins TRBV11-1 and TRBJ1-1; D gene unclear. V was shortened by 1 base and J by 2 bases, with 8 bases between the two germline ends. The germline V gene has CDR1 SGHAT and CDR2 FQDESV (reference sequence). This CDR3 spans 14 amino acids. CDR3 sequence reads: CASSLVPGNTEAFF. CDR3 DNA: TGTGCCAGCAGCTTAGTTCCGGGAAACACTGAAGCTTTCTTT.

The gene calls are TRBV19 and TRBJ2-3; TRBD1 matches 7 bases. The CDR3 runs to 15 residues. The ends lost 2 bases at V and 5 bases at J; junction bases unmatched: 7. Germline loops: CDR1 LNHDA, CDR2 SQIVND (reference sequence). CDR3: CASSIRQGGEDTQYF. The DNA of the CDR3 is TGTGCCAGTAGTATACGACAGGGTGGGGAAGATACGCAGTATTTT.

The rearrangement links TRBV30 to TRBJ1-1; unclear D gene. The CDR3 length is 13 residues. V was trimmed by 1 base and J by 1 base, leaving 7 bases between them. The germline CDR1 and CDR2 sequences are GTSNPN and SVGIG (reference sequence). The CDR3 spells CAWSERPNTEAFF. The CDR3 DNA follows: TGTGCCTGGAGTGAGCGTCCGAACACTGAAGCTTTCTTT.

This clone was found once. The chain carries TRBV28 and TRBJ2-7, with 10 bases matching TRBD1. CDR1 is MDHEN and CDR2 is SYDVKM in the germline V gene. Unmatched junction bases numbered 8, after V lost 4 bases and J lost 5 bases. The CDR3 loop spans 15 amino acids. The CDR3: CASSSRDRGSNEQYF. CDR3 nucleotides: TGTGCCAGCAGTTCCCGGGACAGGGGATCCAACGAGCAGTACTTC.

The V gene is TRBV6-5, the J gene TRBJ1-2; TRBD1 is a possible D gene (6 bases). V lost 2 bases to trimming and J lost 3 bases, with 16 bases between them. CDR3 length: 16 residues. Per germline, CDR1 MNHEY and CDR2 SVGAGI. CDR3 sequence: CASSYRDTYSDYGYTF. In DNA form, the CDR3 reads TGTGCCAGCAGTTACCGGGACACCTACAGCGACTATGGCTACACCTTC.

The V and J genes are TRBV27 and TRBJ1-6, with D possibly TRBD1 on 5 matching bases. From germline, CDR1 is MNHEY and CDR2 SMNVEV (reference sequence). This CDR3 comprises 13 residues. V lost 3 bases and J lost 9, with 9 bases in between. In DNA form, the CDR3 reads TGTGCCAGCAGTTTCCAGGGAGGTTCACCCCTCCACTTT. Its translation is CASSFQGGSPLHF.

The table lists this clone with a count of one. The V and J genes are TRBV5-4 and TRBJ2-3, with D tentatively TRBD2 (6 bases). There are 17 residues in the CDR3. The germline V gene encodes CDR1 SGHNT and CDR2 YYREEE (reference sequence). Deletions cut 4 bases from V and 1 base from J, with 19 bases between. The CDR3 loop is CASSLGGRRGGTDTQYF. CDR3 in DNA: TGTGCCAGCAGCCTAGGTGGGAGGCGAGGGGGCACAGATACGCAGTATTTT.

This rearrangement joins TRBV7-9 to TRBJ1-1; TRBD1 matches 10 bases. The CDR3 has 17 amino acids. CDR1 and CDR2 from the germline V gene are SEHNR and FQNEAQ (reference sequence). The trim removed 1 base at V and 1 base at J, leaving 6 bases unmatched. This chain's CDR3 is CASSLVRGQGKNTEAFF. The DNA of the CDR3 is TGTGCCAGCAGCTTAGTAAGGGGACAGGGGAAGAACACTGAAGCTTTCTTT.